This T cell receptor beta chain was retrieved from a study of early T cells in non-severe SARS-CoV-2 infection. One entry per CDR3 protein, called by TCRdb with MiXCR from the 5' RACE reads. The top ten hold approximately 4.4% of the sample, which has 98,000 or so distinct CDR3 sequences, about 12% seen once. This clonotype appeared a few times. This receptor was identified in an adult who was a healthcare worker with PCR-confirmed SARS-CoV-2 infection or an uninfected control (not recorded which). Sample: whole blood, taken at baseline.

This CDR3 is CSATGLAGGRDEQYF. CDR3 nucleotides: TGCAGTGCTACGGGACTAGCGGGGGGCCGGGACGAGCAGTACTTC. The chain employs TRBV20-1 and TRBJ2-7; 15 nucleotides line up with TRBD2. The CDR3 runs 15 residues. Looked up from germline, CDR1 is DFQATT and CDR2 is SNEGSKA (reference sequence). Germline trimming cut 4 bases from V and 5 bases from J; bases unmatched to any gene: 6.